This TCR beta chain came from a study of sequential checkpoint blockade in melanoma. Background on the study: Patients were randomized 1:1 to nivolumab-then-ipilimumab or ipilimumab-then-nivolumab first-line.

Of note for this clone: Germline is not matched at one junction end, which may reflect a read error.

Germline lookup yields CDR1 SEHNR and CDR2 FQNEAQ (reference sequence). This CDR3 is built from 11 residues. Treatment meaning: randomized to nivolumab then ipilimumab (arm A) or the reverse (arm B). None of the patients previously received DNA-damaging chemotherapy. Sorted cells were live CD3+CD8+, lacking CD19 and CD56, from PBMCs. Generated by immunoSEQ multiplex PCR, the TCRdb table keeps only in-frame clones and is missing some. The sample contains approximately 15,000 clones, roughly three quarters of which appear only once. This TCR was sampled from a human donor with melanoma. The chain carries TRBV7-9 and TRBJ2-7; no clear D. The sample was CD8+ T cells sorted from blood (inferred from file names), taken from a patient given nivolumab and ipilimumab in sequence. CDR3 region: CASSPSHEQYF. DNA of the CDR3: TGTGCCAGCAGCCCCTCCCACGAGCAGTACTTC.